The present TCR beta chain was sequenced within a study of naive and memory T cell subsets. CD4 T cells were positively selected, then CD8 T cells from the CD4-negative fraction. The beta constant-region primer was an equimolar mix of two oligonucleotides covering TRBC1 and TRBC2. One entry per CDR3 protein results from TCRdb running MiXCR on the UMI-ligation and nested PCR reads. Of 75,000 to 85,000 distinct CDR3 sequences listed, around 13% were seen once; the top ten hold over 0.75%. The V gene's germline CDR1 is MNHEY and CDR2 SVGEGT. The CDR3 loop spans 15 amino acids. The J segment lost 4 bases and the V segment lost 6 bases, leaving 9 bases of the junction unmatched.

The sequence derives from a human donor in good health. Sequenced input: central memory CD4+ T cells from blood. The chain links TRBV6-2 or TRBV6-3 to TRBJ2-3; 8 bases align to TRBD2. CDR3 nucleotide sequence: TGTGCCAGCAGACCGACTAGCGTGCGGGCAGATACGCAGTATTTT. This codes for CASRPTSVRADTQYF.